Included here is one TCR beta chain sequence, with context. This clone was counted a single time. It lacks a known antigen. One base away there is no much larger clone; base qualities are not given. These data belong to a study of CD8+ T cells in alopecia areata (dated by TCRdb to between 2017 and 2018). Concerning the study at large: Treated patients were enrolled in an open-label pilot trial of oral tofacitinib, 5 to 10 mg twice daily, for moderate-to-severe alopecia areata. Patients stayed on tofacitinib for 6 to 18 months and then had 6 months of follow-up off drug so that delayed response and recurrence could be assessed. High-throughput TCRbeta sequencing was used to examine T cell clonal expansion in alopecia areata in both the C3H/HeJ mouse model and human patients. On the human side, TCRbeta sequencing was run on scalp tissue and on sorted CD4+ and CD8+ peripheral blood T cells from healthy controls and from alopecia areata patients with either patchy or totalis/universalis disease. Patients on tofacitinib were biopsied at baseline and after 4 and 24 weeks of treatment, and several of the patients also had a later scalp biopsy. Scalp clonality was compared across normal scalp (n=4), patchy alopecia areata scalp (n=8), and alopecia totalis/universalis scalp (n=8). The RNA source kit depended on sample type: the PAXgene miRNA kit for fixed scalp, the miRNeasy kit for PBMCs, and the RNeasy kit for mouse skin. TCRbeta CDR3 regions were amplified by immunoSEQ multiplex PCR with 35 Vbeta forward and 13 Jbeta reverse primers. Here is what the overall study found, with its caveats: Compared with normal scalp, lesional scalp had higher clonality and more expanded CD8+ clones, particularly in alopecia totalis/universalis, a pattern that suggests antigenic drive. Unlike mouse skin, which is dominated by gammadelta T cells, normal human skin has resident alphabeta T cells that are also sequenced, and this complicates analysis of the scalp TCR repertoire. Compared with mice, TCR sequences shared between patients were less clear, possibly partly because of HLA diversity across the patient population.

Cut back by 5 bases and 0 bases, the V and J ends lie 14 bases apart. Including the terminal cysteine and phenylalanine, the CDR3 comprises 16 residues. Kept here is only the CDR3 DNA, which spans 48 bases and is read in frame from base 1. The germline V gene encodes CDR1 SGHTA and CDR2 FQGTGA. Interpreted using the paper, the time point label stands for: baseline before oral tofacitinib. From alopecia areata patients, peripheral blood was collected along with lesional scalp punch biopsies. PBMCs were isolated by density centrifugation and stained for CD3, CD4 and CD8, and CD4+ and CD8+ T cells were sorted on a FACSAria. Libraries were constructed by the immunoSEQ multiplex PCR assay. For TCR sequencing, RNA was extracted from every sample and reverse transcribed into cDNA to serve as template. First-strand cDNA was synthesized using SuperScript III with a 2:1 mix of oligo-dT and random hexamers. A synthetic immune receptor repertoire was used to assess amplification bias, and residual bias was removed computationally. On the study's bioinformatics: Raw reads were preprocessed for error removal, and CDR3 was defined according to IMGT conventions as running from the conserved cysteine to phenylalanine. Clonality was calculated as 1 minus Shannon entropy normalized by log2 of the number of productive unique TCRs. CD4 or CD8 identity of scalp clones was inferred by cross-referencing scalp TCRbeta sequences with sorted blood CD4 and CD8 repertoires. Drawn from immuneACCESS, this table holds only the in-frame rearrangements with V and J called that TCRdb kept. Clones are partly lost; checked studies trace under half to an unresolved V gene and leave the rest unexplained. The DNA was the basis for D and trimming; V, J and clone size are from that table. A total of some 170,000 clones appear in this sample, less than 80% of them only once. The ten largest clonotypes hold roughly an eighth of the sample.

The V and J segments used are TRBV7-3 and TRBJ1-3; a tentative D call is TRBD1 (6 bases match). The sample in question was CD8+ T cells sorted from blood, obtained at week 0. The source is a human donor with alopecia areata. The DNA sequence reads TGTGCCAGCAGCGTACCGACAGGAACCTCTGGAAACACCATATATTTT. This encodes CASSVPTGTSGNTIYF.